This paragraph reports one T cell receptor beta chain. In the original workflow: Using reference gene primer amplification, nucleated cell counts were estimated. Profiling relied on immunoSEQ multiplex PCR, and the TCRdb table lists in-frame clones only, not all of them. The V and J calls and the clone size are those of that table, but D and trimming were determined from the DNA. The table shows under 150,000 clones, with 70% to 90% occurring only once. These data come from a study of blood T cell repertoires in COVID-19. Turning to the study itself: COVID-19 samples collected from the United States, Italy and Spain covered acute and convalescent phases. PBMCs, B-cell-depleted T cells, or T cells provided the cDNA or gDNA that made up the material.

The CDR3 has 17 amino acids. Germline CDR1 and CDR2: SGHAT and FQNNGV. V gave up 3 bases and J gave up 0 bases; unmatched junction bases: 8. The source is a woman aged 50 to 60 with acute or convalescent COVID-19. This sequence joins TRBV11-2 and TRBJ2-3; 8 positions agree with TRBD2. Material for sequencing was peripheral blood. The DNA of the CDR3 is TGTGCCAGCAGCTTCCCTTTAGCGGGGACTAGCACAGATACGCAGTATTTT. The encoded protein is CASSFPLAGTSTDTQYF. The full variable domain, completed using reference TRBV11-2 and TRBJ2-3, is EAGVAQSPRYKIIEKRQSVAFWCNPISGHATLYWYQQILGQGPKLLIQFQNNGVVDDSQLPKDRFSAERLKGVDSTLKIQPAKLEDSAVYLCASSFPLAGTSTDTQYFGPGTRLTVL.